The 25 T cell receptor beta chains listed next were all sequenced from one sample in a study of blood T cell repertoires in COVID-19. The protocol was immunoSEQ multiplex PCR, while the TCRdb copy is restricted to in-frame clones and leaves out a portion. Found here are fewer than 300,000 clones, approximately 85% of them singletons; the top ten hold 0.7% to 0.9%. The sample consisted of peripheral blood. The source is a human donor with COVID-19, enrolled during active disease. The donor label of this sample is uncertain.

This rearrangement joins TRBV7-3 to TRBJ1-1; D uncertain. This CDR3 spans 14 amino acids. Germline CDR1 and CDR2: SGHTA and FQGTGA. V shed 2 bases and J shed 4 bases, with 11 bases lying between them. The CDR3 DNA reads TGTGCCAGCAGCTTAGAGGGAAGGTTCACTGAAGCTTTCTTT. Translating it yields CASSLEGRFTEAFF.

V is TRBV30 and J is TRBJ1-2; 8 nucleotides line up with TRBD1. There are 13 residues in the CDR3. Germline trimming cut 4 bases from V and 6 bases from J; bases unmatched to any gene: 7. Germline V gene lookup returns CDR1 GTSNPN and CDR2 SVGIG (reference sequence). The CDR3 is CAWTTTGGDGYTF. The CDR3 DNA reads as TGTGCCTGGACTACTACAGGGGGGGATGGCTACACCTTC. The full variable domain, rest sourced from reference TRBV30 and TRBJ1-2, is SQTIHQWPATLVQPVGSPLSLECTVEGTSNPNLYWYRQAAGRGLQLLFYSVGIGQISSEVPQNLSASRPQDRQFILSSKKLLLSDSGFYLCAWTTTGGDGYTFGSGTRLTVV.

The chain joins TRBV7-2 to TRBJ2-7; TRBD1 matches 8 bases. Germline CDR1 is SGHTA and CDR2 is FQGNSA. The junction had 7 bases not matched to a gene; V was cut back by 6 bases and J by 3 bases. CDR3 size: 14 residues. The CDR3 is CASSSDRGGYEQYF. CDR3 coding DNA: TGTGCCAGCAGTTCTGACAGGGGTGGCTACGAGCAGTACTTC. Looking up the rest from reference TRBV7-2 and TRBJ2-7 gives the full variable domain: GAGVSQSPSNKVTEKGKDVELRCDPISGHTALYWYRQSLGQGLEFLIYFQGNSAPDKSGLPSDRFSAERTGGSVSTLTIQRTQQEDSAVYLCASSSDRGGYEQYFGPGTRLTVT.

This chain uses TRBV7-3 with TRBJ2-1; 8 positions agree with TRBD2. Looked up from germline, CDR1 is SGHTA and CDR2 is FQGTGA. V was pared by 3 bases and J by 9 bases, with 4 bases of the junction left unmatched. The length of the CDR3 is 13 residues. CDR3 DNA: TGTGCCAGCAGCTTCGGACTAGCCGTTGAGCAGTTCTTC. This codes for CASSFGLAVEQFF.

The rearrangement joins TRBV7-2 to TRBJ1-2; TRBD1 matches 10 bases. V shed 3 bases, J shed 5 bases, and the junction held 3 bases outside the gene matches. Looked up from germline, CDR1 is SGHTA and CDR2 is FQGNSA. This CDR3 is built from 14 residues. The CDR3 loop reads CASSFGTGAYGYTF. The CDR3 bases are TGTGCCAGCAGCTTTGGGACAGGGGCATATGGCTACACCTTC. Full variable domain (outside the CDR3, taken from reference TRBV7-2 and TRBJ1-2): GAGVSQSPSNKVTEKGKDVELRCDPISGHTALYWYRQSLGQGLEFLIYFQGNSAPDKSGLPSDRFSAERTGGSVSTLTIQRTQQEDSAVYLCASSFGTGAYGYTFGSGTRLTVV.

The chain employs TRBV7-2 and TRBJ2-2; 8 bases are a match to TRBD2. Germline V gene data show CDR1 as SGHTA and CDR2 as FQGNSA. V dropped 1 base and J dropped 3; count of bases not matched to a gene: 4. This CDR3 has 16 residues. The CDR3 DNA sequence: TGTGCCAGCAGCTTAGAAGCGGGAGCTTACACCGGGGAGCTGTTTTTT. It yields the protein CASSLEAGAYTGELFF.

The rearrangement uses TRBV30 and TRBJ2-7; 8 nucleotides match TRBD2. The CDR3 length is 14 residues. Germline V gene sequence: CDR1 GTSNPN, CDR2 SVGIG (reference sequence). Trimming took 2 bases from V and 6 from J; bases not matched to a gene: 9. The CDR3 region is CAWSQGSGVLEQYF. In DNA, the CDR3 is TGTGCCTGGAGTCAGGGTAGCGGGGTCCTCGAGCAGTACTTC. Full variable domain (missing parts from reference TRBV30 and TRBJ2-7): SQTIHQWPATLVQPVGSPLSLECTVEGTSNPNLYWYRQAAGRGLQLLFYSVGIGQISSEVPQNLSASRPQDRQFILSSKKLLLSDSGFYLCAWSQGSGVLEQYFGPGTRLTVT.

The chain combines TRBV7-2 with TRBJ2-3, with D uncertain. CDR1 is SGHTA and CDR2 is FQGNSA in the germline V gene. V gave up 5 bases and J gave up 8 bases, with 20 bases separating them. This CDR3 region has 15 residues. The CDR3 reads CASSQELARPRTQYF. The CDR3 DNA sequence: TGTGCCAGCAGCCAAGAATTAGCCCGCCCCCGTACGCAGTATTTT.

The chain carries TRBV7-3 and TRBJ2-2, with a possible D match to TRBD2 (6 bases). The V gene lost 1 base and the J gene lost 4 bases, with 13 bases spanning the gap. Germline lookup yields CDR1 SGHTA and CDR2 FQGTGA. The CDR3 has 16 residues. CDR3 sequence: CASSLNSGEATGELFF. As DNA, the CDR3 is TGTGCCAGCAGCTTAAACTCGGGGGAGGCCACCGGGGAGCTGTTTTTT.

In its sample, this clone was seen a few times. The CDR3 coding sequence is TGTGCCAGCAGTCGACCGGGACAGGGAGTAACGGCTGAAGCTTTCTTT. Protein sequence: CASSRPGQGVTAEAFF. The V call is TRBV28, the J call TRBJ1-1; TRBD1 agrees at 9 bases. With V trimmed by 5 bases and J by 6 bases, 13 bases remained unmatched. This CDR3 has 16 amino acids. The germline V gene encodes CDR1 MDHEN and CDR2 SYDVKM.

The V gene is TRBV7-3, the J gene TRBJ1-1; 9 nucleotides line up with TRBD1. This CDR3 spans 18 amino acids. Unmatched junction bases numbered 16, after V lost 3 bases and J lost 5 bases. Germline CDR1 is SGHTA and CDR2 is FQGTGA. CDR3 nucleotide sequence: TGTGCCAGCAGCTTGACCCGACCGGGACAGGGTTTGGGGACTGAAGCTTTCTTT. Translated, it gives CASSLTRPGQGLGTEAFF.

The chain couples TRBV18 to TRBJ1-2; 10 nucleotides line up with TRBD1. Germline values: CDR1 KGHSH, CDR2 LQKENI. Germline trimming cut 3 bases from V and 8 bases from J; bases unmatched to any gene: 9. This CDR3 has 15 residues. The CDR3: CASSPSTGGKEGYTF. DNA of the CDR3: TGTGCCAGCTCACCCTCGACAGGGGGCAAGGAGGGCTACACCTTC. Full variable domain (remainder filled in from reference TRBV18 and TRBJ1-2): NAGVMQNPRHLVRRRGQEARLRCSPMKGHSHVYWYRQLPEEGLKFMVYLQKENIIDESGMPKERFSAEFPKEGPSILRIQQVVRGDSAAYFCASSPSTGGKEGYTFGSGTRLTVV.

The CDR3 DNA is TGTGCCAGCAGCTTAACCATACAGGTCTCTGGAAACACCATATATTTT. Encoded protein: CASSLTIQVSGNTIYF. V and J are TRBV7-8 and TRBJ1-3, with D maybe TRBD1 (5 bases). The germline CDR1 and CDR2 sequences are SGHVS and FQNEAQ. The CDR3 has 16 residues. V was cut by 2 bases and J by 0 bases, with 11 bases left in between.

The chain has TRBV19 and TRBJ2-7, with D tentatively TRBD2 (5 bases). This CDR3 spans 13 amino acids. V was trimmed by 3 bases and J by 7 bases, leaving 13 bases between them. The germline V gene has CDR1 LNHDA and CDR2 SQIVND (reference sequence). The DNA of the CDR3 is TGTGCCAGTAGTATGGACTGGTTTCAGGAGCAGTACTTC. Its protein product is CASSMDWFQEQYF. Complete variable domain (other parts from reference TRBV19 and TRBJ2-7): DGGITQSPKYLFRKEGQNVTLSCEQNLNHDAMYWYRQDPGQGLRLIYYSQIVNDFQKGDIAEGYSVSREKKESFPLTVTSAQKNPTAFYLCASSMDWFQEQYFGPGTRLTVT.

This chain joins TRBV12-3 or TRBV12-4 and TRBJ1-1; no firm D call. Trimming pared 3 bases from V and 1 base from J, leaving 6 bases between. This CDR3 has 13 amino acids. CDR3 residues: CASSLIRNTEAFF. CDR3 nucleotides: TGTGCCAGCAGTTTGATCAGGAACACTGAAGCTTTCTTT.

This rearrangement joins TRBV2 to TRBJ2-3, with unresolved D. Germline CDR1 and CDR2: SNHLY and FYNNEI. This CDR3 is 13 amino acids long. V dropped 2 bases and J dropped 0 bases, with 3 bases sitting between them. CDR3 residues: CASSEQSTDTQYF. CDR3 nucleotides: TGTGCCAGCAGTGAACAGAGCACAGATACGCAGTATTTT.

V gene TRBV28 combines with J gene TRBJ2-7; 10 bases line up with TRBD1. Trimming took 6 bases from V and 4 from J; bases not matched to a gene: 9. This CDR3 comprises 15 residues. Germline values: CDR1 MDHEN, CDR2 SYDVKM. CDR3 in amino acids: CASSPPGDRGYEQYF. The CDR3 bases are TGTGCCAGCAGCCCCCCAGGGGACAGGGGATACGAGCAGTACTTC. The full variable domain, its missing parts supplied by reference TRBV28 and TRBJ2-7, is DVKVTQSSRYLVKRTGEKVFLECVQDMDHENMFWYRQDPGLGLRLIYFSYDVKMKEKGDIPEGYSVSREKKERFSLILESASTNQTSMYLCASSPPGDRGYEQYFGPGTRLTVT.

The genes are TRBV7-3 and TRBJ2-2, with D tentatively TRBD1 (6 bases). This CDR3 has 14 residues. V lost 3 bases and J lost 4, with 9 bases in between. Germline V gene sequence: CDR1 SGHTA, CDR2 FQGTGA. In nucleotides, the CDR3 is TGTGCCAGCAGCTTCATAGGGGGCACCGGGGAGCTGTTTTTT. Its translation is CASSFIGGTGELFF.

This clone was detected once. V gene TRBV7-3 combines with J gene TRBJ2-3; 9 bases agree with TRBD2. Trimming cost V 3 bases and J 6 bases; bases outside gene matches: 1. Per the germline V gene, CDR1 is SGHTA and CDR2 is FQGTGA. This CDR3 contains 13 residues. Here the CDR3 reads CASSFSGSDTQYF. Here the CDR3 DNA reads TGTGCCAGCAGCTTTAGCGGGAGCGATACGCAGTATTTT. The variable domain in full, with the rest retrieved from reference TRBV7-3 and TRBJ2-3, is GAGVSQTPSNKVTEKGKYVELRCDPISGHTALYWYRQSLGQGPEFLIYFQGTGAADDSGLPNDRFFAVRPEGSVSTLKIQRTERGDSAVYLCASSFSGSDTQYFGPGTRLTVL.

V and J are TRBV7-3 and TRBJ2-2; maybe TRBD2 (5 bases). This CDR3 contains 17 residues. Germline assignment: CDR1 SGHTA and CDR2 FQGTGA. Trimming stripped 3 bases from V and 6 bases from J, with 20 bases between. The CDR3 sequence is CASSLGELGPMPGELFF. In DNA form, the CDR3 reads TGTGCCAGCAGCTTGGGAGAATTGGGCCCCATGCCCGGGGAGCTGTTTTTT.

This chain uses TRBV6-5 with TRBJ2-3; 9 bases align to TRBD2. J gave up 5 bases and V 2 bases, and 8 bases lay outside the gene matches. The CDR3 runs 16 residues. The germline V gene has CDR1 MNHEY and CDR2 SVGAGI. CDR3 sequence: CASSYTGGGRGDTQYF. In nucleotides, the CDR3 is TGTGCCAGCAGTTACACCGGGGGCGGGAGGGGAGATACGCAGTATTTT.

The chain joins TRBV13 to TRBJ2-7, with 7 nucleotides matching TRBD1. This CDR3 has 14 residues. Trimming took 5 bases from V and 0 from J; bases not matched to a gene: 4. Germline-derived CDR1 and CDR2 are PRHDT and FYEKMQ (reference sequence). In nucleotides, the CDR3 is TGTGCCAGCAGCCCCCGGACAGGCTCCTACGAGCAGTACTTC. Encoded protein: CASSPRTGSYEQYF. Complete variable domain (other parts from reference TRBV13 and TRBJ2-7): AAGVIQSPRHLIKEKRETATLKCYPIPRHDTVYWYQQGPGQDPQFLISFYEKMQSDKGSIPDRFSAQQFSDYHSELNMSSLELGDSALYFCASSPRTGSYEQYFGPGTRLTVT.

J is TRBJ2-7 and V is TRBV29-1; D is possibly TRBD1 (5 bases). The CDR3 spans 16 residues. V was clipped by 3 bases and J by 1 base, with 19 bases between them. From germline, CDR1 is SQVTM and CDR2 ANQGSEA. The CDR3 DNA follows: TGCAGCGTTGACGTTCCGGGTCGGCAGGGTTCCTACGAGCAGTACTTC. Translation: CSVDVPGRQGSYEQYF.

This chain connects TRBV4-3 to TRBJ2-7; a weak D match, TRBD2 (5 bases). The CDR3 is 16 amino acids. CDR1 is LGHNA, CDR2 YSLEER, per germline. V dropped 1 base and J dropped 0 bases, with 13 bases sitting between them. The CDR3 loop reads CASSQGWRAGSYEQYF. The CDR3 DNA is TGCGCCAGCAGCCAAGGGTGGCGGGCCGGCTCCTACGAGCAGTACTTC.

This clone occurred once. The J gene is TRBJ2-7, the V gene TRBV19; D gene ambiguous. The V end was cut by 3 bases, the J end by 2 bases, with 14 bases between. CDR3 length: 15 residues. Per the germline V gene, CDR1 is LNHDA and CDR2 is SQIVND (reference sequence). The CDR3 sequence is CASSINDRSPYEQYF. CDR3 DNA: TGTGCCAGTAGTATTAACGATCGGAGCCCCTACGAGCAGTACTTC.